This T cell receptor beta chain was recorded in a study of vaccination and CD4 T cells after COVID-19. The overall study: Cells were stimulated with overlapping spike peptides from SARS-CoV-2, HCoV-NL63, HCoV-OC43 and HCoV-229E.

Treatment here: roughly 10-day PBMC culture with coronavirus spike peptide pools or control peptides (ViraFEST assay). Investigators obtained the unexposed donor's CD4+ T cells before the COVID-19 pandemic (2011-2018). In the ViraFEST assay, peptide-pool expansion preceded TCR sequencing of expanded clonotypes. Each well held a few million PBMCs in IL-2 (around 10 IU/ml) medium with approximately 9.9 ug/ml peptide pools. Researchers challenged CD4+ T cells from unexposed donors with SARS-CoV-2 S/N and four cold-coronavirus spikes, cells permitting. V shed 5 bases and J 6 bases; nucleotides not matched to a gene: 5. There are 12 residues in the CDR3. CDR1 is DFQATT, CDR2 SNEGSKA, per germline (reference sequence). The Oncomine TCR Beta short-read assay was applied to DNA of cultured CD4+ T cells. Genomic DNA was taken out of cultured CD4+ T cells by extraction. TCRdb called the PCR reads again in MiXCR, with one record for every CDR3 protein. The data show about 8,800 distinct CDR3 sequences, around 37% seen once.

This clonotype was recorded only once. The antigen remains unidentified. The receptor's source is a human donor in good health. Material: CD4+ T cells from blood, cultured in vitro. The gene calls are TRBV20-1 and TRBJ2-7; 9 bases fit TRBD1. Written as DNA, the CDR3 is TGCAGTGCTGGGACAGGGTGGAGCGAGCAGTACTTC. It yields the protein CSAGTGWSEQYF.